A selection of T cell receptor beta chains follows, all from one sample in a study of blood T cell repertoires in COVID-19. Sequencing used immunoSEQ multiplex PCR; TCRdb keeps in-frame clones, though not all of them. The profile shows 20,000 to 25,000 clones, more than 75% of them singletons. The sequenced material came from peripheral blood. The receptors originated from a woman of 80 years or more with acute or convalescent COVID-19. Each CDR3 is given with its conserved first and last residue. A D gene is named only where the DNA matches it firmly. Size values are once, few and many counts, or a class for expanded clones, and some rows have none.

j_call cdr3_length d_call clone_size v_call cdr3_aa cdr3_nt
TRBJ2-2 16 TRBD2 NA TRBV7-6 CASSHGAGGDGGELFF TGTGCCAGCAGCCACGGGGCTGGGGGGGACGGCGGGGAGCTGTTTTTT
TRBJ1-6 12 NA NA TRBV19 CASNRGVSPLHF TGTGCCAGTAACCGGGGAGTATCACCCCTCCACTTT
TRBJ1-1 14 NA NA TRBV10-3 CAISVRAGNTEAFF TGTGCCATCAGTGTTCGCGCGGGGAACACTGAAGCTTTCTTT
TRBJ1-4 15 NA NA TRBV6-5 CASSPEGGVNEKLFF TGTGCCAGCAGCCCAGAGGGCGGAGTTAATGAAAAACTGTTTTTT
TRBJ2-4 17 NA NA TRBV4-3 CASSQVTGSLTKNIQYF TGCGCCAGCAGCCAAGTGACAGGTTCATTAACCAAAAACATTCAGTACTTC
TRBJ2-6 17 NA NA TRBV18 CASSPMGLPSGANVLTF TGTGCCAGCTCACCTATGGGCCTTCCTTCTGGGGCCAACGTCCTGACTTTC
TRBJ1-2 15 NA NA TRBV18 CASSPPSRAPSFYTF TGTGCCAGCTCACCACCGTCCAGGGCCCCGAGCTTCTACACCTTC
TRBJ2-1 15 TRBD2 NA TRBV18 CASSPAGLAYNEQFF TGTGCCAGCTCACCAGCGGGACTAGCCTACAATGAGCAGTTCTTC
TRBJ1-5 17 TRBD1 NA TRBV7-2 CASSTGQGAWGNQPQHF TGTGCCAGCAGCACCGGACAGGGGGCGTGGGGCAATCAGCCCCAGCATTTT
TRBJ2-7 15 TRBD2 few TRBV7-8 CASSSRRETPYEQYF TGTGCCAGCAGCTCCCGGCGGGAGACTCCCTACGAGCAGTACTTC
TRBJ1-4 14 TRBD1 once TRBV18 CASSPDRGREKLFF TGTGCCAGCTCACCCGACAGGGGTCGTGAAAAACTGTTTTTT
TRBJ2-1 17 TRBD1 NA TRBV7-2 CASSSNIPGQGYNEQFF TGTGCCAGCAGCTCTAATATTCCGGGACAGGGATACAATGAGCAGTTCTTC
TRBJ1-1 16 NA once TRBV6-5 CASSYSGRITQTEAFF TGTGCCAGCAGTTACTCGGGCCGAATAACACAGACTGAAGCTTTCTTT
TRBJ2-1 13 NA NA TRBV15 CATSSDGYNEQFF TGTGCCACCAGCAGTGACGGGTACAATGAGCAGTTCTTC
TRBJ2-5 15 TRBD2 NA TRBV2 CASSEAGLPQETQYF TGTGCCAGCAGTGAAGCGGGACTACCCCAAGAGACCCAGTACTTC
TRBJ2-7 14 NA NA TRBV7-2 CASSHSGQGYEQYF TGTGCCAGCAGCCACTCAGGGCAGGGCTACGAGCAGTACTTC
TRBJ2-5 10 NA NA TRBV12-3/TRBV12-4 CASRRETQYF TGTGCCAGCAGGCGGGAGACCCAGTACTTC
TRBJ1-1 14 TRBD1 few TRBV5-1 CASSSGQANAEAFF TGCGCCAGCAGCTCGGGACAGGCGAACGCTGAAGCTTTCTTT
TRBJ2-2 16 TRBD2 once TRBV7-2 CASSPGSSGSRGELFF TGTGCCAGCAGCCCTGGGTCTAGCGGGAGTAGGGGGGAGCTGTTTTTT
TRBJ1-2 14 NA NA TRBV19 CASLRAPQGYGYTF TGTGCCAGCCTCAGGGCCCCACAGGGCTACGGCTACACCTTC